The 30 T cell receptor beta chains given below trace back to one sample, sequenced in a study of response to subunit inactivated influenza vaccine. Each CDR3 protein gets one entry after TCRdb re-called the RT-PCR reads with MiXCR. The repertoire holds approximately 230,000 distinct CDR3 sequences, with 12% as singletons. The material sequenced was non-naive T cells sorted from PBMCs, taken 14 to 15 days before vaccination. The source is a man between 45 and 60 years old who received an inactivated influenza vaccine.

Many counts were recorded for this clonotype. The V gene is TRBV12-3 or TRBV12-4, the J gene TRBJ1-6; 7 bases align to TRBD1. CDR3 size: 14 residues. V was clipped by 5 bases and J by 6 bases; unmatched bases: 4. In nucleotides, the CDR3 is TGTGCCAGCAGTCCGACAGGGTTTAATTCACCCCTCCACTTT. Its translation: CASSPTGFNSPLHF.

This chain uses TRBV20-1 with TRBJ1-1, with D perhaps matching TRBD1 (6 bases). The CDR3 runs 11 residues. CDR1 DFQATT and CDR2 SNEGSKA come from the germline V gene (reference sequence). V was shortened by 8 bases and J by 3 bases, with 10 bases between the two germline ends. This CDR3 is CSIAGDTEAFF. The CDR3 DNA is TGCAGTATAGCAGGGGACACTGAAGCTTTCTTT.

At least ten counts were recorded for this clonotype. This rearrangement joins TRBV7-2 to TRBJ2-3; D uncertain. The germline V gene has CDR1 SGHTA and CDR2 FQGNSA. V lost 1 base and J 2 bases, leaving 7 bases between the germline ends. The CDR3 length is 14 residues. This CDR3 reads CASSLGPVTDTQYF. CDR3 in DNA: TGTGCCAGCAGCTTAGGACCAGTCACAGATACGCAGTATTTT.

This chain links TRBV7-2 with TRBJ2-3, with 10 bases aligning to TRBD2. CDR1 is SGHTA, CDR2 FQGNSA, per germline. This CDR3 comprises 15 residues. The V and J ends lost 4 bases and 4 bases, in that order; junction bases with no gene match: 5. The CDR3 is CASSSSGSAPDTQYF. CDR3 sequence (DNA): TGTGCCAGCAGCTCTAGCGGGAGTGCCCCAGATACGCAGTATTTT.

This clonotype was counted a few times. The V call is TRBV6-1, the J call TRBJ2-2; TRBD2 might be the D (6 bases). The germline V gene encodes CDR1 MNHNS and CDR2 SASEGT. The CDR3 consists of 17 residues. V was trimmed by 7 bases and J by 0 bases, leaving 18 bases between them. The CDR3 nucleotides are TGTGCCAGCAACCCGCTGGGCGGGACCTCGAACACCGGGGAGCTGTTTTTT. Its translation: CASNPLGGTSNTGELFF.

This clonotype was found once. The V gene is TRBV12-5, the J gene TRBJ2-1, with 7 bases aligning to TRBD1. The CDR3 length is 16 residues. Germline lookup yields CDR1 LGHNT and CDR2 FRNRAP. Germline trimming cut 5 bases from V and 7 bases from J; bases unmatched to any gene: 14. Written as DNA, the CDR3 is TGTGCTAGTGGTGGTCACACAGGGGTTGGTGGGAATGAGCAGTTCTTC. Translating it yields CASGGHTGVGGNEQFF.

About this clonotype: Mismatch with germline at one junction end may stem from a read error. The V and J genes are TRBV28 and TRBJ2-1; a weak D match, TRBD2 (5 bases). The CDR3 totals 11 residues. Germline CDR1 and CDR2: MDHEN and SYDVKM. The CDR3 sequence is CASSFGSSPLF. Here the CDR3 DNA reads TGTGCCAGCAGTTTCGGGTCTAGCCCGCTCTTC.

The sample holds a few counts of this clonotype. As DNA, the CDR3 is TGCGCCAGCAGCCAAGATCACACCGGGGAGCTGTTTTTT. Residues: CASSQDHTGELFF. This chain joins TRBV4-3 and TRBJ2-2; no definite D call. The V gene's germline CDR1 is LGHNA and CDR2 YSLEER. Trimming took 0 bases from V and 3 from J, leaving 2 bases between them. CDR3 length: 13 residues.

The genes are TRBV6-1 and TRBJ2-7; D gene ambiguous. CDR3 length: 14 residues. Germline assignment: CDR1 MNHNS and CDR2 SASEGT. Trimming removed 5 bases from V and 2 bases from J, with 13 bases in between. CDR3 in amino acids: CASSRPGGAYEQYF. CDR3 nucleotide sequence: TGTGCCAGCAGTAGGCCGGGTGGGGCCTACGAGCAGTACTTC.

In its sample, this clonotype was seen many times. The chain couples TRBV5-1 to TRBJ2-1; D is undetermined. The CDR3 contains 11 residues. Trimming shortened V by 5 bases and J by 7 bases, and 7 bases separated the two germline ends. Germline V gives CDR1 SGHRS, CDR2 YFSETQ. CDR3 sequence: CASRYFNEQFF. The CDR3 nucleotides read TGCGCCAGCAGGTATTTTAATGAGCAGTTCTTC. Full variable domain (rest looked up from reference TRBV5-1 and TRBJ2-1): KAGVTQTPRYLIKTRGQQVTLSCSPISGHRSVSWYQQTPGQGLQFLFEYFSETQRNKGNFPGRFSGRQFSNSRSEMNVSTLELGDSALYLCASRYFNEQFFGPGTRLTVL.

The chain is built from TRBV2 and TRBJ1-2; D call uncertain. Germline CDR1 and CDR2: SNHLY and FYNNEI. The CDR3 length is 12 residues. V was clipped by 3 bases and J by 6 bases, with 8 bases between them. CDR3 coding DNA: TGTGCCAGCAGTGATCGGTCCCATGGCTACACCTTC. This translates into CASSDRSHGYTF.

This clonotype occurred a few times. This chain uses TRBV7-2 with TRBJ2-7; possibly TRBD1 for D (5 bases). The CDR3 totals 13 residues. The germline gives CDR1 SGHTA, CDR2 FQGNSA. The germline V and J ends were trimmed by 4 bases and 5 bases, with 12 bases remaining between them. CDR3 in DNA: TGTGCCAGCAGCTCGACAGTCTTCCACGAGCAGTACTTC. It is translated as CASSSTVFHEQYF.

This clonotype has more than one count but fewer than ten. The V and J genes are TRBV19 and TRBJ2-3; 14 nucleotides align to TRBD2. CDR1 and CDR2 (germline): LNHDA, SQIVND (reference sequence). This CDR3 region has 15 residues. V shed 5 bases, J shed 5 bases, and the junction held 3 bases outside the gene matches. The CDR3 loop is CASSVGLAGGDTQYF. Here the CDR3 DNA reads TGTGCCAGTAGTGTTGGACTAGCGGGGGGAGATACGCAGTATTTT.

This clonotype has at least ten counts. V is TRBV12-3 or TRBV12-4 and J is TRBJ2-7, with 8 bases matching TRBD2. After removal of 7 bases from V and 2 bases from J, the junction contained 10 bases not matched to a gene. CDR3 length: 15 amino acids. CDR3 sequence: CASTRKGRGAYEQYF. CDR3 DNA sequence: TGTGCCAGCACCCGAAAGGGGCGGGGGGCCTACGAGCAGTACTTC.

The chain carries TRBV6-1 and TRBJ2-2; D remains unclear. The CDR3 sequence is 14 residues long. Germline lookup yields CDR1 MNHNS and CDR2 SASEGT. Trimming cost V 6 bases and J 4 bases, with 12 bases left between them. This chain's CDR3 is CASSHTSPTGELFF. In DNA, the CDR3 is TGTGCCAGCAGCCACACTTCCCCCACCGGGGAGCTGTTTTTT.

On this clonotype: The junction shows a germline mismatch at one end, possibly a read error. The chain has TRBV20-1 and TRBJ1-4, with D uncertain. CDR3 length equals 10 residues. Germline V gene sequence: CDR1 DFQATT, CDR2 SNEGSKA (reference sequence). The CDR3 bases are TGCTGTGCCCGCGGGGAAAAACTGTTTTTT. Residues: CCARGEKLFF.

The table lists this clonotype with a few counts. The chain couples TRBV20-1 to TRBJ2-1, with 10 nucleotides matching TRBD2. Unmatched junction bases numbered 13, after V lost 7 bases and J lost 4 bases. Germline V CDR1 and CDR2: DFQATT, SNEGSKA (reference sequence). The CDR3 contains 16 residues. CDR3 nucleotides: TGCAGTGTTCCCCCGCAGCTAGCGGGGGCTTACAATGAGCAGTTCTTC. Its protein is CSVPPQLAGAYNEQFF.

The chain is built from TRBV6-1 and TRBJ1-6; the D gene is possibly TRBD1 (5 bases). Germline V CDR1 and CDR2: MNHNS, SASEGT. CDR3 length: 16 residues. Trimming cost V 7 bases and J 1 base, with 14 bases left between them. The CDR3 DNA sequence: TGTGCCAGCACCCCGGGGCATCGGTCCTATAATTCACCCCTCCACTTT. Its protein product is CASTPGHRSYNSPLHF.

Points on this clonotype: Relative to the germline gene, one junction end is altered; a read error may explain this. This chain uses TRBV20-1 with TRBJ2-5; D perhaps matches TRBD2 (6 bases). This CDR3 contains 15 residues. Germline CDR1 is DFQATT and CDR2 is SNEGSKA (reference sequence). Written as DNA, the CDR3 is TGCAGTGCTGGAGACGGCCGGGGGAACCAAGAGACCCAGTACTTC. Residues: CSAGDGRGNQETQYF.

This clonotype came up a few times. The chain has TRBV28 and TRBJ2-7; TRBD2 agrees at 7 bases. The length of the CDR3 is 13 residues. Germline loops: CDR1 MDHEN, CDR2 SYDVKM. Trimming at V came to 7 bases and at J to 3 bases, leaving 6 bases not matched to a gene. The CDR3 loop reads CASTSGGGYEQYF. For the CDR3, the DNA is TGTGCCAGCACCTCTGGGGGGGGCTACGAGCAGTACTTC. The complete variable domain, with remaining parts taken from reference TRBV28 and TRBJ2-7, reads DVKVTQSSRYLVKRTGEKVFLECVQDMDHENMFWYRQDPGLGLRLIYFSYDVKMKEKGDIPEGYSVSREKKERFSLILESASTNQTSMYLCASTSGGGYEQYFGPGTRLTVT.

The CDR3 is CASSQDGADPYEQYF. CDR3 sequence (DNA): TGCGCCAGCAGCCAAGATGGTGCTGATCCCTACGAGCAGTACTTC. The chain employs TRBV4-3 and TRBJ2-7; D gene ambiguous. This CDR3 region has 15 residues. The germline V and J ends were trimmed by 0 bases and 2 bases, with 11 bases remaining between them. The germline V gene has CDR1 LGHNA and CDR2 YSLEER.

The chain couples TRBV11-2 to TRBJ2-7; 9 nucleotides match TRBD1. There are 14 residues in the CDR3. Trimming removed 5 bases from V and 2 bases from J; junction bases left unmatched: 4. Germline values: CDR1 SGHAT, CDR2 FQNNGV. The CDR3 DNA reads TGTGCCAGCAGCCGAGACAGGGGGGCCTACGAGCAGTACTTC. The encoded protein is CASSRDRGAYEQYF.

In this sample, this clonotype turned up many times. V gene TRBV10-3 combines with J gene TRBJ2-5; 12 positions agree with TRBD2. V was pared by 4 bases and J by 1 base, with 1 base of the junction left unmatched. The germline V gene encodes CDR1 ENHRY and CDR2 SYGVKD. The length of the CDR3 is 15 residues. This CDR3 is CAISATSGGQETQYF. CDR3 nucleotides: TGTGCCATCAGTGCGACTAGCGGGGGCCAAGAGACCCAGTACTTC.

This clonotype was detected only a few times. The CDR3 sequence is CASSPGSGGNNSPLHF. CDR3 nucleotides: TGTGCCAGCTCACCGGGATCAGGGGGCAATAATTCACCCCTCCACTTT. This rearrangement joins TRBV18 to TRBJ1-6; 8 positions agree with TRBD1. Germline CDR1 KGHSH, CDR2 LQKENI. With 3 bases clipped from V and 5 bases from J, the junction kept 6 bases outside the gene matches. The CDR3 has 16 amino acids.

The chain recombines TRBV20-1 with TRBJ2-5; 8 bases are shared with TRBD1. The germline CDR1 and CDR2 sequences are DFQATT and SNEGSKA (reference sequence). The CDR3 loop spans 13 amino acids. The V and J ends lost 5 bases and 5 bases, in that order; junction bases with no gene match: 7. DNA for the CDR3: TGCAGTGCTGCCCAGGGGGCTTGGGAGACCCAGTACTTC. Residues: CSAAQGAWETQYF.

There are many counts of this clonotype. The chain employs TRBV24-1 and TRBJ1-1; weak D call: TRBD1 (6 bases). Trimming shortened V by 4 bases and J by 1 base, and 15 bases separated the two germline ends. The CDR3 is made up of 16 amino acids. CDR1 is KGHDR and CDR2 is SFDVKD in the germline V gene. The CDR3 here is CATSESGGVGNTEAFF. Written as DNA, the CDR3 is TGTGCCACCAGTGAAAGCGGGGGCGTTGGGAACACTGAAGCTTTCTTT.

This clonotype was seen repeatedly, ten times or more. CDR3 nucleotide sequence: TGCAGTGCTAGGACACCGAGGGATCAGCCCCAGCATTTT. Translated, it gives CSARTPRDQPQHF. The chain uses TRBV20-1 and TRBJ1-5; D is undetermined. The CDR3 contains 13 residues. Looked up from germline, CDR1 is DFQATT and CDR2 is SNEGSKA (reference sequence). V dropped 3 bases and J dropped 5 bases, with 11 bases sitting between them.

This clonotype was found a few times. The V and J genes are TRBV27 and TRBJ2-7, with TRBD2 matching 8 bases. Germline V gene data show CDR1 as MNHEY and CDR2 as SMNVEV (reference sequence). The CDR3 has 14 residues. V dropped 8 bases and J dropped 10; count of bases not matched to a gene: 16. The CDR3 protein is CASSPSQTSATQYF. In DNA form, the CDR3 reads TGTGCCAGCTCACCAAGTCAGACTAGCGCCACACAGTACTTC.

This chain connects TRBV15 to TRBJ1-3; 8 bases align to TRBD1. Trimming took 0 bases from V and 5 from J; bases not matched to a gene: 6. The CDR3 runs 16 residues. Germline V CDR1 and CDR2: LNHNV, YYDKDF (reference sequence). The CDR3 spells CATSRDFGQGRNTIYF. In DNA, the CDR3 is TGTGCCACCAGCAGAGATTTTGGACAGGGAAGAAACACCATATATTTT.

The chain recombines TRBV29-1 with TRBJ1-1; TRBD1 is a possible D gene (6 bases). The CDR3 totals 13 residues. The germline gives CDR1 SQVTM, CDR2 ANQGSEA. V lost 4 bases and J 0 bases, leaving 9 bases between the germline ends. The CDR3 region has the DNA TGCAGCGTTGTAAGGGACATGAACACTGAAGCTTTCTTT. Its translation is CSVVRDMNTEAFF.